These T cell receptor beta chains were read from a single sample in a study of cytomegalovirus exposure and HLA in healthy donors. Some clones are missing from TCRdb's copy, which holds only in-frame ones; the method was immunoSEQ multiplex PCR. The repertoire consists of about 110,000 clones, with approximately 96% occurring once and the leading ten covering around 0.65%. Material: PBMCs. The receptors were gathered from a woman under 30 in good health and CMV-seronegative. The CDR3 runs from the conserved cysteine through the conserved F or W. Fields, in order: V gene, clone size, J gene, D gene, CDR3 DNA, CDR3 protein. A D gene is named only where the DNA matches it firmly. A clone size is listed for some rows: how often the clone was seen (once, few, many), or a class if it is expanded.

v_call: TRBV5-6; clone_size: once; j_call: TRBJ1-4; d_call: -; cdr3_nt: TGTGCCAGCAGCCGGCGGGGAGGGACAACGCGCGAAAAACTGTTTTTT; cdr3_aa: CASSRRGGTTREKLFF
v_call: TRBV7-2; clone_size: -; j_call: TRBJ1-1; d_call: -; cdr3_nt: TGTGCCAGCAGCTTGAGAGGGCCTGGGGACACTGAAGCTTTCTTT; cdr3_aa: CASSLRGPGDTEAFF
v_call: TRBV14; clone_size: -; j_call: TRBJ2-5; d_call: -; cdr3_nt: TGTGCCAGCAGCCAAGCAACCGGGTCCAAAGAGACCCAGTACTTC; cdr3_aa: CASSQATGSKETQYF
v_call: TRBV9; clone_size: -; j_call: TRBJ1-1; d_call: -; cdr3_nt: TGTGCCAGCAGCGTAGCGACAGACACTGAAGCTTTCTTT; cdr3_aa: CASSVATDTEAFF
v_call: TRBV6-5; clone_size: -; j_call: TRBJ1-5; d_call: TRBD1; cdr3_nt: TGTGCCAGCAGCGGGACAGGGGGCCAGCCCCAGCATTTT; cdr3_aa: CASSGTGGQPQHF
v_call: TRBV7-9; clone_size: once; j_call: TRBJ2-3; d_call: TRBD2; cdr3_nt: TGTGCCAGCAGCCCGGCTAGCGGGGGGGCAGGAGATACGCAGTATTTT; cdr3_aa: CASSPASGGAGDTQYF
v_call: TRBV6-1; clone_size: -; j_call: TRBJ2-7; d_call: -; cdr3_nt: TGTGCCAGCAGTGAATTTAGGGGTTCCTACGAGCAGTACTTC; cdr3_aa: CASSEFRGSYEQYF
v_call: TRBV27; clone_size: -; j_call: TRBJ2-1; d_call: TRBD2; cdr3_nt: TGTGCCAGCAGTTTAGCTAGCGGGGGCCCGGGCAATGAGCAGTTCTTC; cdr3_aa: CASSLASGGPGNEQFF
v_call: TRBV5-6; clone_size: -; j_call: TRBJ1-1; d_call: TRBD1; cdr3_nt: TGTGCCAGCAGCCCCCGGACAGGGGGGGCCACTGAAGCTTTCTTT; cdr3_aa: CASSPRTGGATEAFF
v_call: TRBV4-2; clone_size: -; j_call: TRBJ2-2; d_call: TRBD2; cdr3_nt: TGTGCCAGCAGCCAAGTCCAACCTAGCGGGGGTGACGGGGAGCTGTTTTTT; cdr3_aa: CASSQVQPSGGDGELFF
v_call: TRBV7-9; clone_size: -; j_call: TRBJ1-1; d_call: TRBD1; cdr3_nt: TGTGCCAGCAGCCCTGGGACAGGGCTGAACACTGAAGCTTTCTTT; cdr3_aa: CASSPGTGLNTEAFF
v_call: TRBV6-6; clone_size: -; j_call: TRBJ1-3; d_call: -; cdr3_nt: TGTGCCAGCAGTTCCAGGGCGGTGGGAAACACCATATATTTT; cdr3_aa: CASSSRAVGNTIYF
v_call: TRBV7-3; clone_size: -; j_call: TRBJ2-7; d_call: TRBD2; cdr3_nt: TGTGCCAGCAGCCCTAGCGGGGGGGAAGACGAGCAGTACTTC; cdr3_aa: CASSPSGGEDEQYF
v_call: TRBV28; clone_size: -; j_call: TRBJ1-5; d_call: -; cdr3_nt: TGTGCCAGCAGTTTATCAGGGTTCGGGAGCAATCAGCCCCAGCATTTT; cdr3_aa: CASSLSGFGSNQPQHF
v_call: TRBV2; clone_size: -; j_call: TRBJ2-4; d_call: TRBD2; cdr3_nt: TGTGCCAGCAGTGAAGCGCGGCTAGCGGGGGCGGGAGCCAAAAACATTCAGTACTTC; cdr3_aa: CASSEARLAGAGAKNIQYF
v_call: TRBV6-1; clone_size: -; j_call: TRBJ1-4; d_call: TRBD1; cdr3_nt: TGTGCCAGCGGGACAGTCAATGAAAAACTGTTTTTT; cdr3_aa: CASGTVNEKLFF
v_call: TRBV7-9; clone_size: -; j_call: TRBJ2-7; d_call: -; cdr3_nt: TGTGCCAGCAGCCAAAGCGGCGGATACGAGCAGTACTTC; cdr3_aa: CASSQSGGYEQYF
v_call: TRBV2; clone_size: once; j_call: TRBJ2-1; d_call: TRBD1; cdr3_nt: TGTGCCAGCAGTAACGACAGGGGGGATGAGCAGTTCTTC; cdr3_aa: CASSNDRGDEQFF
v_call: TRBV4-2; clone_size: -; j_call: TRBJ2-5; d_call: TRBD2; cdr3_nt: TGTGCCAGCAGCCGAGGCGGCGCTAGCGGGGAGGAGACCCAGTACTTC; cdr3_aa: CASSRGGASGEETQYF
v_call: TRBV19; clone_size: -; j_call: TRBJ1-4; d_call: TRBD1; cdr3_nt: TGTGCCAGCACCGGGACAGGGACCCTTAATGAAAAACTGTTTTTT; cdr3_aa: CASTGTGTLNEKLFF
v_call: TRBV18; clone_size: -; j_call: TRBJ2-4; d_call: -; cdr3_nt: TGTGCCAGCTCACAACAGAGAGCCAAAAACATTCAGTACTTC; cdr3_aa: CASSQQRAKNIQYF
v_call: TRBV28; clone_size: -; j_call: TRBJ1-1; d_call: TRBD1; cdr3_nt: TGTGCCAGCAGTCTCCGCGGGGCAGGGGGCACTGAAGCTTTCTTT; cdr3_aa: CASSLRGAGGTEAFF
v_call: TRBV5-1; clone_size: -; j_call: TRBJ2-5; d_call: -; cdr3_nt: TGCGCCAGCAGCTCGCAGGGTACGGAGACCCAGTACTTC; cdr3_aa: CASSSQGTETQYF
v_call: TRBV5-1; clone_size: -; j_call: TRBJ2-5; d_call: TRBD2; cdr3_nt: TGCGCCAGCAGCCTAGTAGCGGGGGGACAGCAGACCCAGTACTTC; cdr3_aa: CASSLVAGGQQTQYF
v_call: TRBV5-1; clone_size: -; j_call: TRBJ1-4; d_call: TRBD1; cdr3_nt: TGCGCCAGCAGCCCCTTTCGGGACAGGGGTGAAAAACTGTTTTTT; cdr3_aa: CASSPFRDRGEKLFF
v_call: TRBV27; clone_size: -; j_call: TRBJ1-1; d_call: -; cdr3_nt: TGTGCCAGCAGTTACGGGACCGCTCGGGGGTTGAACACTGAAGCTTTCTTT; cdr3_aa: CASSYGTARGLNTEAFF
v_call: TRBV7-9; clone_size: -; j_call: TRBJ1-5; d_call: -; cdr3_nt: TGTGCCAGCAGCTCCAGTGTCGGCAATCAGCCCCAGCATTTT; cdr3_aa: CASSSSVGNQPQHF
v_call: TRBV27; clone_size: -; j_call: TRBJ2-3; d_call: -; cdr3_nt: TGTGCCAGCAGCTTGACCATAGCCACAGATACGCAGTATTTT; cdr3_aa: CASSLTIATDTQYF
v_call: TRBV5-8; clone_size: -; j_call: TRBJ1-5; d_call: -; cdr3_nt: TGTGCCAGCAGCTCGGAGGGGCATCGGAATCAGCCCCAGCATTTT; cdr3_aa: CASSSEGHRNQPQHF
v_call: TRBV19; clone_size: -; j_call: TRBJ2-2; d_call: -; cdr3_nt: TGTGCCAGTAACCTCGGGGGCACCGGGGAGCTGTTTTTT; cdr3_aa: CASNLGGTGELFF
v_call: TRBV19; clone_size: -; j_call: TRBJ1-2; d_call: -; cdr3_nt: TGTGCCAGTAGTCCCCGACAGGAAGTTAACTATGGCTACACCTTC; cdr3_aa: CASSPRQEVNYGYTF
v_call: TRBV5-1; clone_size: -; j_call: TRBJ2-7; d_call: -; cdr3_nt: TGCGCCAGCAGCCTATCCCAGGCGGGGTATGACGAGCAGTACTTC; cdr3_aa: CASSLSQAGYDEQYF
v_call: TRBV4-1; clone_size: -; j_call: TRBJ2-7; d_call: -; cdr3_nt: TGCGCCAGCACCCCGGGGACTGGATCCTACGAGCAGTACTTC; cdr3_aa: CASTPGTGSYEQYF
v_call: TRBV11-2; clone_size: -; j_call: TRBJ2-5; d_call: TRBD1; cdr3_nt: TGTGCCAGCAGCCAGAATAGGGACAGTTACCCGTCCCCTTCAGAGACCCAGTACTTC; cdr3_aa: CASSQNRDSYPSPSETQYF
v_call: TRBV28; clone_size: -; j_call: TRBJ1-1; d_call: -; cdr3_nt: TGTGCCAGCAGTTTAGGGGGAGGGGGTAACACTGAAGCTTTCTTT; cdr3_aa: CASSLGGGGNTEAFF
v_call: TRBV19; clone_size: once; j_call: TRBJ1-3; d_call: TRBD1; cdr3_nt: TGTGCCAGTAGTACCTGGACAGGGGGCGCGGGAGGAAACACCATATATTTT; cdr3_aa: CASSTWTGGAGGNTIYF
v_call: TRBV5-1; clone_size: -; j_call: TRBJ1-2; d_call: -; cdr3_nt: TGCGCCAGCAGCTTGGCCGTATTAGGGGATGGCTACACCTTC; cdr3_aa: CASSLAVLGDGYTF
v_call: TRBV5-1; clone_size: -; j_call: TRBJ2-3; d_call: -; cdr3_nt: TGCGCCAGCAGCTTGGCAGGGAAGGTCACAGATACGCAGTATTTT; cdr3_aa: CASSLAGKVTDTQYF
v_call: TRBV30; clone_size: -; j_call: TRBJ2-3; d_call: -; cdr3_nt: TGTGCCTGGAGTGCAGGGTGGACAGATACGCAGTATTTT; cdr3_aa: CAWSAGWTDTQYF
v_call: TRBV2; clone_size: -; j_call: TRBJ1-1; d_call: -; cdr3_nt: TGTGCCAGCAGTGACCAGTGGAACACTGAAGCTTTCTTT; cdr3_aa: CASSDQWNTEAFF
v_call: TRBV30; clone_size: -; j_call: TRBJ1-4; d_call: -; cdr3_nt: TGTGCCTGGAGTGGGGGGGGGAGAGGTGAAAAACTGTTTTTT; cdr3_aa: CAWSGGGRGEKLFF
v_call: TRBV7-2; clone_size: once; j_call: TRBJ1-5; d_call: TRBD1; cdr3_nt: TGTGCCAGCAGCTTAGAGCGGGGACAGGGTGGTCAGCCCCAGCATTTT; cdr3_aa: CASSLERGQGGQPQHF
v_call: TRBV27; clone_size: -; j_call: TRBJ2-5; d_call: -; cdr3_nt: TGTGCCAACTACAGGGCGGAAGAGACCCAGTACTTC; cdr3_aa: CANYRAEETQYF
v_call: TRBV2; clone_size: -; j_call: TRBJ2-2; d_call: -; cdr3_nt: TGTGCCAGCAGTGAACTAGCTGGGAACACCGGGGAGCTGTTTTTT; cdr3_aa: CASSELAGNTGELFF
v_call: TRBV14; clone_size: -; j_call: TRBJ2-7; d_call: TRBD1; cdr3_nt: TGTGCCAGCAGCCCTCATCCCGGGACAGCATACGAGCAGTACTTC; cdr3_aa: CASSPHPGTAYEQYF
v_call: TRBV5-4; clone_size: -; j_call: TRBJ1-6; d_call: TRBD1; cdr3_nt: TGTGCCAGCAGCTTGGACAGGGGTAATTCACCCCTCCACTTT; cdr3_aa: CASSLDRGNSPLHF
v_call: TRBV7-2; clone_size: -; j_call: TRBJ1-2; d_call: TRBD1; cdr3_nt: TGTGCCAGCAGCTTAGAGGAGGTTGGCAGGGGGAACTATGGCTACACCTTC; cdr3_aa: CASSLEEVGRGNYGYTF
v_call: TRBV5-6; clone_size: -; j_call: TRBJ1-2; d_call: -; cdr3_nt: TGTGCCAGCAGCATGTACCAGTCCTATGGCTACACCTTC; cdr3_aa: CASSMYQSYGYTF
v_call: TRBV5-4; clone_size: -; j_call: TRBJ1-6; d_call: TRBD1; cdr3_nt: TGTGCCAGCAGCTTAGGGGGAGAGACAGGGGGTTCACCCCTCCACTTT; cdr3_aa: CASSLGGETGGSPLHF
v_call: TRBV4-1; clone_size: -; j_call: TRBJ2-7; d_call: -; cdr3_nt: TGCGCCAGCAGCCAAGATCCGGGGGTCTCGGGCGAGCAGTACTTC; cdr3_aa: CASSQDPGVSGEQYF